The entry that follows covers one T cell receptor beta chain sequence. The Seattle patients, enrolled during active infection, were followed longitudinally. This sample was included in a study of blood T cell repertoires in COVID-19. Study-wide background: COVID-19 samples from acute and convalescent phases originated in the United States, Italy and Spain.

Method: immunoSEQ multiplex PCR; TCRdb's copy keeps in-frame clones and lacks some. Of about 130,000 clones in the sample, about 76% were seen once. This CDR3 is built from 16 residues. The germline gives CDR1 MNHNY, CDR2 SVGAGI (reference sequence). After removal of 3 bases from V and 1 base from J, the junction contained 6 bases not matched to a gene. The sequence was obtained from a woman in her 70s with COVID-19, enrolled during active disease. The sample comprised peripheral blood. The chain uses TRBV6-6 and TRBJ2-7; 10 bases line up with TRBD1. The CDR3 sequence is CASSYKTGGFSYEQYF. CDR3 nucleotide sequence: TGTGCCAGCAGTTATAAGACAGGGGGCTTTTCCTACGAGCAGTACTTC.